The sequence of this TCR beta chain was determined in a study of post-analysis software for immune sequencing data. Across the whole study: Included among the disease courses, which were recorded for the cohort, were relapsing-remitting, secondary progressive and progressive-relapsing multiple sclerosis. Study-level findings and limits: The study found TRBV5-6, TRBV5-1 and TRBV20-1 among five TRBV segments more frequent in patients than controls.

Remarks on this clonotype: No antigen is known for it.

Germline-derived CDR1 and CDR2 are DFQATT and SNEGSKA (reference sequence). This CDR3 comprises 15 residues. J was trimmed by 6 bases and V by 0 bases; bases with no gene match: 10. Presence of unique molecular identifiers characterized the TCR beta cDNA libraries. TCRdb re-analysed the PCR reads in MiXCR, keeping a single row per CDR3 protein. The repertoire holds approximately 360,000 distinct CDR3 sequences, roughly 35% seen once, with roughly 12% in the top ten. This sequence joins TRBV20-1 and TRBJ2-7; 8 bases are a match to TRBD1. The source of this sequence is a girl aged 10 to 17 with multiple sclerosis. Sequencing was done on a sample of blood. The DNA for the CDR3 is TGCAGTGCTAGAGATCGGAGGACAGGGCCATCCGAGCAGTACTTC. Translating gives CSARDRRTGPSEQYF.